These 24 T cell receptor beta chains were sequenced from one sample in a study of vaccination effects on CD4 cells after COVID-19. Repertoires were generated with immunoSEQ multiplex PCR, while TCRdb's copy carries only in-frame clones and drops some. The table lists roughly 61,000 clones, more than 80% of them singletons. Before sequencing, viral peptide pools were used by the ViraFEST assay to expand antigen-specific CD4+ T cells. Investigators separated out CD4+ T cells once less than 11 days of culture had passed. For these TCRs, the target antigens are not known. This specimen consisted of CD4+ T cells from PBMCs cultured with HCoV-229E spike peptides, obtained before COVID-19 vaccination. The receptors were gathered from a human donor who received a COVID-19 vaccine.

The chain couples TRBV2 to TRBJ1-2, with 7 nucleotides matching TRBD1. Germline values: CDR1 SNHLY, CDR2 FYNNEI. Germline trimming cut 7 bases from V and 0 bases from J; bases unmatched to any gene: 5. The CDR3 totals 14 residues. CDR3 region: CASIRDSPNYGYTF. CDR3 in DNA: TGTGCCAGCATTCGGGACAGCCCTAACTATGGCTACACCTTC.

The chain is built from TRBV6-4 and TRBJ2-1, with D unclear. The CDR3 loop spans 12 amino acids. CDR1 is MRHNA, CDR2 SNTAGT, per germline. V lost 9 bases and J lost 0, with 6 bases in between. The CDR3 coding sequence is TGTGCCAGTGGAAGCTCCTACAATGAGCAGTTCTTC. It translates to CASGSSYNEQFF.

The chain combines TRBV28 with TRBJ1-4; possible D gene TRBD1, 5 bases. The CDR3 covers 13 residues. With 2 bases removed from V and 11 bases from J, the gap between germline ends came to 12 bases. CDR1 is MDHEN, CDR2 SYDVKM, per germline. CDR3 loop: CASSLPLEGKLFF. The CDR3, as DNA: TGTGCCAGCAGTTTACCCCTGGAGGGGAAACTGTTTTTT.

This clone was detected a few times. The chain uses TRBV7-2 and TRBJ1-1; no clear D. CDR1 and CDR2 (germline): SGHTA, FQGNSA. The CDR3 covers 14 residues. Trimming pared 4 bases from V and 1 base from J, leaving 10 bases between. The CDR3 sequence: CASSSFLSNTEAFF. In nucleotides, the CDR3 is TGTGCCAGCAGCTCGTTCTTATCGAACACTGAAGCTTTCTTT.

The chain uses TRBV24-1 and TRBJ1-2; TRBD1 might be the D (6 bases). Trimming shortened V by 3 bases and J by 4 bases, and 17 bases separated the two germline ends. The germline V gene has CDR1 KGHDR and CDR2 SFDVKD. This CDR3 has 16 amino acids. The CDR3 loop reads CATSDPRQEDLYGYTF. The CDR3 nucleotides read TGTGCCACCAGTGATCCGCGACAGGAGGACCTCTATGGCTACACCTTC.

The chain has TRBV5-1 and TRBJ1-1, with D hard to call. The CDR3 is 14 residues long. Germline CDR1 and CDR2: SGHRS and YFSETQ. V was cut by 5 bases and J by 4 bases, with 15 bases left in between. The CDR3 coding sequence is TGCGCCAGCAGTTTGACGGTAAGGGCCACTGAAGCTTTCTTT. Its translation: CASSLTVRATEAFF. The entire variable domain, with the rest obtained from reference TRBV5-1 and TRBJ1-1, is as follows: KAGVTQTPRYLIKTRGQQVTLSCSPISGHRSVSWYQQTPGQGLQFLFEYFSETQRNKGNFPGRFSGRQFSNSRSEMNVSTLELGDSALYLCASSLTVRATEAFFGQGTRLTVV.

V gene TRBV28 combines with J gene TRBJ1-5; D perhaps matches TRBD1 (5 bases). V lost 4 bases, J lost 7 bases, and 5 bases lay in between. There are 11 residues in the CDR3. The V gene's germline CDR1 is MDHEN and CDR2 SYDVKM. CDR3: CASSWGQPQHF. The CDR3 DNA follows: TGTGCCAGCAGTTGGGGCCAGCCCCAGCATTTT.

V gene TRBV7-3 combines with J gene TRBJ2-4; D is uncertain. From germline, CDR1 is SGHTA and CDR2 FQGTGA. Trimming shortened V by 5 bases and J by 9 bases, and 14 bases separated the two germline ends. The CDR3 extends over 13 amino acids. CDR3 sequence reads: CASSGTRDGIQYF. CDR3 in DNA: TGTGCCAGCAGCGGTACTCGAGACGGCATTCAGTACTTC.

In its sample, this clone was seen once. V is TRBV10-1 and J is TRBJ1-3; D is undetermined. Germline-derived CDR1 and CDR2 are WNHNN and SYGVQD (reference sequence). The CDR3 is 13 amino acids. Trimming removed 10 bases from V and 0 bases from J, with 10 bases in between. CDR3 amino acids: CANGGSSGNTIYF. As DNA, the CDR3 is TGCGCCAACGGCGGGTCCTCTGGAAACACCATATATTTT.

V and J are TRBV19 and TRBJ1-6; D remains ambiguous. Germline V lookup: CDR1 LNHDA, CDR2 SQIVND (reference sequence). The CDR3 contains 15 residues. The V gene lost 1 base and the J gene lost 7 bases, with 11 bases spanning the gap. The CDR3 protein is CASSIVSPDNSPLHF. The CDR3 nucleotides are TGTGCCAGTAGTATAGTGTCCCCGGACAATTCACCCCTCCACTTT.

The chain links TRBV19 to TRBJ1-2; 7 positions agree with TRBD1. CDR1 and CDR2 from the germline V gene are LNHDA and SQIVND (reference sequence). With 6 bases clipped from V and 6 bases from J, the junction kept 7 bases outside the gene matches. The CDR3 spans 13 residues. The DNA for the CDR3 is TGTGCCAGTAGACCGACAGGGAAGGATGGCTACACCTTC. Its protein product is CASRPTGKDGYTF.

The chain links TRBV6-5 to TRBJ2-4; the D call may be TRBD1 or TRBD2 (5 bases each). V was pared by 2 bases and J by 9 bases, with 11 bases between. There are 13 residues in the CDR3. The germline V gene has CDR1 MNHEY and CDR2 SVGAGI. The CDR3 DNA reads TGTGCCAGCAGTTACGAAGTTGGGGGCATTCAGTACTTC. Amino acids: CASSYEVGGIQYF.

CDR3 DNA sequence: TGTGCCAGTAGTATCAGCAGGATGGGTGGCTACACCTTC. It codes for CASSISRMGGYTF. The rearrangement links TRBV19 to TRBJ1-2; D is undetermined. The CDR3 covers 13 residues. Germline V gene lookup returns CDR1 LNHDA and CDR2 SQIVND (reference sequence). V was clipped by 3 bases and J by 7 bases, with 12 bases between them. The entire variable domain, with the rest obtained from reference TRBV19 and TRBJ1-2, is as follows: DGGITQSPKYLFRKEGQNVTLSCEQNLNHDAMYWYRQDPGQGLRLIYYSQIVNDFQKGDIAEGYSVSREKKESFPLTVTSAQKNPTAFYLCASSISRMGGYTFGSGTRLTVV.

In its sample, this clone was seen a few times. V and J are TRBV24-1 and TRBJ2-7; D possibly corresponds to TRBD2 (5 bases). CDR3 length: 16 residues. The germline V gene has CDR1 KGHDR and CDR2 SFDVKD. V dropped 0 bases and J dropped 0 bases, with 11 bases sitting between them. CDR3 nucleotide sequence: TGTGCCACCAGTGATTTGCCGATTGGGAGCTCCTACGAGCAGTACGTC. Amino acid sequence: CATSDLPIGSSYEQYV.

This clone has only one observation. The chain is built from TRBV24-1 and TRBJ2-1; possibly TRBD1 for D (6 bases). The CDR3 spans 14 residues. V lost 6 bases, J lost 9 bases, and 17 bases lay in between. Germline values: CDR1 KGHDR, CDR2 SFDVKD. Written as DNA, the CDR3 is TGTGCCACCAGTACCTCCGGGACACCCATTGAGCAGTTCTTC. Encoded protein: CATSTSGTPIEQFF.

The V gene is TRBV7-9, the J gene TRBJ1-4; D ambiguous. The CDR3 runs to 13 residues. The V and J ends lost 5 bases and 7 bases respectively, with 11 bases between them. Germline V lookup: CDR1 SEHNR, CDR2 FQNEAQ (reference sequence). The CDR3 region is CASSRHETEKLFF. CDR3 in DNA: TGTGCCAGCAGCCGACACGAGACTGAAAAACTGTTTTTT.

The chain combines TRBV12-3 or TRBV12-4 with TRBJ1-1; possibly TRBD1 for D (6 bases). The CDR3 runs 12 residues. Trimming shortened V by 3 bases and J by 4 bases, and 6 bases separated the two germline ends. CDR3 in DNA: TGTGCCAGCAGTTTGGGGGCCACTGAAGCTTTCTTT. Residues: CASSLGATEAFF.

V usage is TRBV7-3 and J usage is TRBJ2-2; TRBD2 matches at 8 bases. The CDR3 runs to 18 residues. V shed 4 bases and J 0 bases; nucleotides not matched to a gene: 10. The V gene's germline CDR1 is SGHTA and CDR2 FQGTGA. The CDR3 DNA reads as TGTGCCAGCAGCTCAGGGACTAGAAGGGTAGCGAACACCGGGGAGCTGTTTTTT. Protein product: CASSSGTRRVANTGELFF.

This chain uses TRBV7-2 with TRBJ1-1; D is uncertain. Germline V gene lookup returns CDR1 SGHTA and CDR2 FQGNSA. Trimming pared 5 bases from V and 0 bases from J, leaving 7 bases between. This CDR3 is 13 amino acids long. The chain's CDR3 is CASSPGLNTEAFF. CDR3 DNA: TGTGCCAGCAGCCCCGGCCTGAACACTGAAGCTTTCTTT.

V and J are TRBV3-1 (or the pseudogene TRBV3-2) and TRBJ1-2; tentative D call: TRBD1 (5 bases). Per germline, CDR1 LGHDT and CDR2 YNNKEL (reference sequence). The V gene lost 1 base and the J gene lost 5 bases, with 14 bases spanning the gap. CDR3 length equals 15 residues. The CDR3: CASSQGRGDGYGYTF. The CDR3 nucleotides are TGTGCCAGCAGCCAAGGACGAGGGGATGGTTATGGCTACACCTTC.

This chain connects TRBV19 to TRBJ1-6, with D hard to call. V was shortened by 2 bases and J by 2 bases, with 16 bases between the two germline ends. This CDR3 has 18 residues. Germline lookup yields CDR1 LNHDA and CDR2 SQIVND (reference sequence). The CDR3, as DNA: TGTGCCAGTAGTATAATAGGACCTCGCCGGACCTATAATTCACCCCTCCACTTT. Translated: CASSIIGPRRTYNSPLHF.

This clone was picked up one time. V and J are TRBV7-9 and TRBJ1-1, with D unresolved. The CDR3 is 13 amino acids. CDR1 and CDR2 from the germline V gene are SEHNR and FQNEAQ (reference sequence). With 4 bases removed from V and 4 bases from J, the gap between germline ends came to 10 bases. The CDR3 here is CASSSMGFTEAFF. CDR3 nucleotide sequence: TGTGCCAGCAGCTCGATGGGATTCACTGAAGCTTTCTTT.

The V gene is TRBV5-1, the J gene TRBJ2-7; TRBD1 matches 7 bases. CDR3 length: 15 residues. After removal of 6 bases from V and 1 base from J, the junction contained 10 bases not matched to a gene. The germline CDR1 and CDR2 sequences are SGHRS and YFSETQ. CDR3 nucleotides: TGCGCCAGCACGCATCAGGGGGTTGTATCCTACGAGCAGTACGTC. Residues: CASTHQGVVSYEQYV.

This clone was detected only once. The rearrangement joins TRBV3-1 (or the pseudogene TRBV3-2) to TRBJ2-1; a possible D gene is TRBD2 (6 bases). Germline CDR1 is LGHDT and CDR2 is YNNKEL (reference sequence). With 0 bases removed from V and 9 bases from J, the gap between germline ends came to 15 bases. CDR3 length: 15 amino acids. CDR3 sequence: CASSQESGGVAEQFF. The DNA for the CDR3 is TGTGCCAGCAGCCAAGAATCCGGCGGGGTAGCTGAGCAGTTCTTC.